The T cell receptor (beta chain) under discussion was sequenced for a study of CD8 T cells in ankylosing spondylitis. Overall study results and limits: Earlier studies detected some motif variants in reactive arthritis synovial fluid and blood. Within ankylosing spondylitis blood, a TCR beta motif made up of eight highly homologous variants appeared to be characteristic. CD8+ cells made up the disease-linked clones, which were relatively rare in peripheral blood. Clones linked to disease were reported to show significant enrichment in matched ankylosing spondylitis synovial fluid.

In germline, CDR1 is MDHEN, CDR2 SYDVKM. There are 16 residues in the CDR3. The V and J ends lost 2 bases and 7 bases, in that order; junction bases with no gene match: 9. Only a few counts were recorded for this clonotype. Its antigen remains unidentified. By quantitative 5'-RACE with molecular barcodes, the TCR beta libraries were made. MiXCR, run by TCRdb on the 5' RACE reads, gives a single entry per CDR3 protein. The sample holds under 950,000 distinct CDR3 sequences, 15% to 20% seen once. The sequence came from a male donor with ankylosing spondylitis. The rearrangement links TRBV28 to TRBJ2-7, with 12 positions matching TRBD1. The sequenced material came from blood, either unsorted or a sorted T cell fraction (not recorded which). CDR3 coding DNA: TGTGCCAGCAGTTTAACGGGACAGGGGGCGCGGAGGGAGCAGTACTTC. As protein: CASSLTGQGARREQYF. The full variable domain, rest sourced from reference TRBV28 and TRBJ2-7, is DVKVTQSSRYLVKRTGEKVFLECVQDMDHENMFWYRQDPGLGLRLIYFSYDVKMKEKGDIPEGYSVSREKKERFSLILESASTNQTSMYLCASSLTGQGARREQYFGPGTRLTVT.